This TCR beta chain originates from a study of Ad26.COV2.S vaccination and SARS-CoV-2 variants. Study-level background: The donor participated in the COV1001 trial, in its Ad26.COV2.S arm.

Germline V gene lookup returns CDR1 LGHDT and CDR2 YNNKEL (reference sequence). This CDR3 region has 16 residues. Trimming took off 0 bases at V and 4 bases at J, with 13 bases between the two ends. The treatment was: around 19 received Ad26.COV2.S at low or high dose, single or two shots; roughly 5 received placebo; per-sample allocation not given. Sampling took place 63 days after the first vaccine or placebo injection. Donation was by an adult aged 18-55 years who was in Boston. The shot given was an Ad26 vector that makes Wuhan-strain SARS-CoV-2 spike. Clones were sequenced by immunoSEQ multiplex PCR, and TCRdb holds only the in-frame ones, with some missing. The data contain 300,000 to 400,000 clones, 80% to 90% of them singletons.

The clonotype comes from a person aged 18 to 65 who received the Ad26.COV2.S COVID-19 vaccine or a placebo. The specimen comprised peripheral blood, sampled in a trial of Ad26.COV2.S vaccine versus placebo. The gene calls are TRBV3-1 (or the pseudogene TRBV3-2) and TRBJ2-1; a weak D match, TRBD2 (6 bases). The CDR3 sequence is CASSQDGGGSYNEQFF. Written as DNA, the CDR3 is TGTGCCAGCAGCCAAGATGGTGGAGGGTCTTACAATGAGCAGTTCTTC.